This T cell receptor (beta chain) was sequenced during a study of Ad26.COV2.S vaccination and SARS-CoV-2 variants. Study observations and caveats: Placebo recipients had lower spike-specific TCR breadth than vaccine recipients. Spike-specific CD8+ and CD4+ T cell responses reportedly showed substantial breadth after vaccination. Measurements of TCR breadth and depth may have given underestimates of the total T cell responses.

This clone showed up just a few times. The antigen remains undetermined. This table comes from immunoSEQ multiplex PCR, and its TCRdb copy is limited to in-frame clones, with some not included. The sample contains 120,000 to 150,000 clones, approximately 90% of which appear only once. The TCR sequence derives from a human donor who had recovered from COVID-19. The source material was peripheral blood, sampled after recovery from COVID-19.

CDR3 region: CASSLEIAFASYNEQFF. CDR3 in DNA: TGCGCCAGCAGCTTGGAAATCGCGTTTGCCTCCTACAATGAGCAGTTCTTC. The chain combines TRBV5-1 with TRBJ2-1; no reliable D call. The V gene lost 0 bases and the J gene lost 0 bases, with 13 bases spanning the gap. Germline V CDR1 and CDR2: SGHRS, YFSETQ. The CDR3 runs to 17 residues.